This T cell receptor beta chain was recorded in a study of blood T cell repertoires in COVID-19. The wider study: There were acute and convalescent COVID-19 samples, and they came from the United States, Italy and Spain.

Recruits, aged 18 to 89 years, lived in 24 US areas. Cohort assignment relied on participant-reported clinical history. Study processing details: Researchers report that nucleated cell counts were estimated from reference gene primer amplification. Measured with immunoSEQ multiplex PCR; TCRdb has only the in-frame clones, and not every one. V and J calls and clone size come straight from that table; D and trimming were deduced from the DNA. The sample has fewer than 350,000 clones, roughly 93% seen once. CDR3 length: 13 amino acids. V lost 1 base and J 4 bases, leaving 8 bases between the germline ends. Germline V lookup: CDR1 SGHDN, CDR2 FVKESK. This clone was observed a single time. The identical CDR3 is also encoded by other nucleotide sequences in the sample.

The genes are TRBV14 and TRBJ2-7; D remains ambiguous. This TCR was sampled from a woman aged 40 to 50 with acute COVID-19. Material for sequencing was PBMCs or T cells enriched from blood (not recorded which). CDR3 residues: CASSQVRAYEQYF. Written as DNA, the CDR3 is TGTGCCAGCAGCCAAGTCCGAGCATACGAGCAGTACTTC.